The 10 T cell receptor beta chains below come from one sample, sequenced in a study of control samples from healthy donors and cancer patients (TCRdb year 2020). The library relied on the immunoSEQ multiplex PCR assay. Imported from immuneACCESS, the table was reduced by TCRdb to in-frame sequences with V and J called. These copies leave out some clones; in studies compared against another copy, an unresolved V gene accounts for under half, and the cause of the remainder is not known. Counted in this sample were tens of thousands of clones; around 87% of them appeared once. The ten largest clones take up around 18% of the sample. The sequenced material came from blood. The receptors derive from a middle-aged man in good health.

The rearrangement links TRBV5-6 to TRBJ2-1; 12 positions agree with TRBD2. The V gene end was trimmed by 3 bases and the J gene end by 8 bases; junction bases not matched to a gene: 3. The CDR3 runs 14 residues. Looked up from germline, CDR1 is SGHDT and CDR2 is YYEEEE. The CDR3 DNA is TGTGCCAGCAGCTCGACTAGCGGGGGCTATGAGCAGTTCTTC. It translates to CASSSTSGGYEQFF.

This clone was seen once. The genes are TRBV6-5 and TRBJ1-2; 9 positions agree with TRBD1. This CDR3 region has 14 residues. CDR1 and CDR2 (germline): MNHEY, SVGAGI. V lost 7 bases, J lost 4 bases, and 7 bases stayed unmatched. For the CDR3, the DNA is TGTGCCAGCATTAGGACAGGGGAGATCTATGGCTACACCTTC. Amino acid sequence: CASIRTGEIYGYTF.

The CDR3 spells CASSDYRTETQYF. The CDR3 DNA follows: TGCGCCAGCAGTGACTACAGAACGGAGACCCAGTACTTC. The chain carries TRBV10-2 and TRBJ2-5, with D unclear. The CDR3 runs 13 residues. Trimming removed 3 bases from V and 5 bases from J, with 10 bases in between. Germline CDR1 is WSHSY and CDR2 is SAAADI.

V usage is TRBV9 and J usage is TRBJ1-2; D might be TRBD1 (6 bases). The germline V and J ends were trimmed by 3 bases and 5 bases, with 17 bases remaining between them. Germline CDR1 and CDR2: SGDLS and YYNGEE. This CDR3 is 15 amino acids long. The CDR3 DNA sequence: TGTGCCAGCAGCGAACCCCAGGACAGTCCGTATGGCTACACCTTC. Residues: CASSEPQDSPYGYTF.

The chain uses TRBV7-6 and TRBJ2-1, with TRBD2 as a possible D gene (5 bases). In germline, CDR1 is SGHVS, CDR2 FNYEAQ. Trimming removed 5 bases from V and 5 bases from J, with 13 bases in between. This CDR3 comprises 14 residues. The CDR3 is CASSPSRGHNEQFF. The CDR3 DNA reads TGTGCCAGCAGCCCAAGCCGGGGTCACAATGAGCAGTTCTTC.

The genes are TRBV5-6 and TRBJ1-2; D unresolved. The germline gives CDR1 SGHDT, CDR2 YYEEEE. The V gene lost 5 bases and the J gene lost 4 bases, with 12 bases spanning the gap. The CDR3 has 13 amino acids. CDR3 amino acids: CASRRGEPYGYTF. The DNA for the CDR3 is TGTGCCAGCAGGCGGGGAGAGCCCTATGGCTACACCTTC.

This chain connects TRBV4-1 to TRBJ2-7; 7 nucleotides line up with TRBD1. CDR1 and CDR2 (germline): MGHRA, YSYEKL. The CDR3 has 16 residues. With V trimmed by 2 bases and J by 5 bases, 12 bases remained unmatched. CDR3 sequence reads: CASSQTHRGPKDEQYF. Written as DNA, the CDR3 is TGCGCCAGCAGCCAAACTCACAGGGGCCCTAAGGACGAGCAGTACTTC.

The V call is TRBV6-2 or TRBV6-3, the J call TRBJ1-1; D ambiguous. The CDR3 is 11 residues long. Trimming pared 6 bases from V and 5 bases from J, leaving 7 bases between. The germline CDR1 and CDR2 sequences are MNHEY and SVGEGT. CDR3 residues: CASSVGTEAFF. The CDR3 DNA sequence: TGTGCCAGCAGCGTGGGGACTGAAGCTTTCTTT.

This clone occurred many times. V is TRBV12-3 or TRBV12-4 and J is TRBJ1-2; unclear D gene. This CDR3 is built from 13 residues. Trimming shortened V by 5 bases and J by 2 bases, and 9 bases separated the two germline ends. DNA for the CDR3: TGTGCCAGCAGTCCGAGTTACAACTATGGCTACACCTTC. It specifies CASSPSYNYGYTF.

The count of this clone is one. The CDR3, as DNA: TGTGCCAGCAGTCCTAACAACTACGAGCAGTACTTC. This translates into CASSPNNYEQYF. This chain uses TRBV12-3 or TRBV12-4 with TRBJ2-7; D unresolved. V lost 5 bases and J lost 3, with 8 bases in between. This CDR3 is 12 amino acids long.